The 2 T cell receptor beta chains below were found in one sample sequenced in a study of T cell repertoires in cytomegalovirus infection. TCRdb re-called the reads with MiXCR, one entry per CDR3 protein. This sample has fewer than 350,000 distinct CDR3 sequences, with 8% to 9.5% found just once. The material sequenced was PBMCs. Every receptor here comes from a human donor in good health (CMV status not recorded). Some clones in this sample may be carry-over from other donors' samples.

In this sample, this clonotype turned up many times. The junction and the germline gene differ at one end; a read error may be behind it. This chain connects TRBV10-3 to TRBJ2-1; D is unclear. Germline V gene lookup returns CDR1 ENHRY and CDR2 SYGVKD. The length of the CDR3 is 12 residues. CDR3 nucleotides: TGTGCCATCGCGTCCCCGAGCGACACCGCAAGCTTC. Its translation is CAIASPSDTASF.

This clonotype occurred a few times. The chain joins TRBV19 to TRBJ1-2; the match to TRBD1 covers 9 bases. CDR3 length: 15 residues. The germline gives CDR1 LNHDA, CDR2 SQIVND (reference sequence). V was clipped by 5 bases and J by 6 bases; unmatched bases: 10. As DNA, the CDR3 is TGTGCCAGTAGTCTAAACCGGGACAGGGTTCATGGCTACACCTTC. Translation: CASSLNRDRVHGYTF.